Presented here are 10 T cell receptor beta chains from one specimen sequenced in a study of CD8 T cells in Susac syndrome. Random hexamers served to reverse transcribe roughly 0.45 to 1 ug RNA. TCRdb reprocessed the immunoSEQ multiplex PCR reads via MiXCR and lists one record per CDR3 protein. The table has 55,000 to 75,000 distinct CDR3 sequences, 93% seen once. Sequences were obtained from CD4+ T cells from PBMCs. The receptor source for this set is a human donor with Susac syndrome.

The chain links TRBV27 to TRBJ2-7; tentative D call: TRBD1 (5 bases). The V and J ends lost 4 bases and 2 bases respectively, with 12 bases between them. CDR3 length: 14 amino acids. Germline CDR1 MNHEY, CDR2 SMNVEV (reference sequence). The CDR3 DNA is TGTGCCAGCAGTTCTGGGGCCACCGCCTACGAGCAGTACTTC. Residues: CASSSGATAYEQYF.

The CDR3 DNA sequence: TGTGCCAGCAGTCCCTTCCGTGGGACGCAGTATTTT. Amino acids: CASSPFRGTQYF. J is TRBJ2-3 and V is TRBV14; D remains unclear. This CDR3 spans 12 amino acids. V was cut by 6 bases and J by 9 bases, with 13 bases left in between. The V gene's germline CDR1 is SGHDN and CDR2 FVKESK.

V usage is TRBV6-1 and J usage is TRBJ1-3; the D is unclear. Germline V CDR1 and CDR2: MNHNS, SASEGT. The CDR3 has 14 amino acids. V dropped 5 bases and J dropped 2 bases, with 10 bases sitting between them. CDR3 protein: CASSLQNAGNTIYF. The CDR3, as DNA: TGTGCCAGCAGTTTACAGAATGCTGGAAACACCATATATTTT.

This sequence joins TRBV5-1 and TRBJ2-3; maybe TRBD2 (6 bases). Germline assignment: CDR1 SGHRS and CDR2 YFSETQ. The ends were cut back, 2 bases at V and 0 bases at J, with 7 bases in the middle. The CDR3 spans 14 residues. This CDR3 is CASSFGTSTDTQYF. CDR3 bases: TGCGCCAGCAGCTTCGGGACTAGCACAGATACGCAGTATTTT.

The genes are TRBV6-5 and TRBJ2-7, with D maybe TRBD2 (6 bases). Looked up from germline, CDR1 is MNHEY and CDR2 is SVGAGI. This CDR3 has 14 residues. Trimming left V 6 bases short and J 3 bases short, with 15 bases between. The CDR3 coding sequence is TGTGCCAGCAGCCACCAAGGGACTCTCTACGAGCAGTACTTC. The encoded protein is CASSHQGTLYEQYF.

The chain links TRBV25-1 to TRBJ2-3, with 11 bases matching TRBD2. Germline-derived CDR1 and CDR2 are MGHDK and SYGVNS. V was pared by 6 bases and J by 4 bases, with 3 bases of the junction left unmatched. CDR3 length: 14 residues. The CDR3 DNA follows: TGTGCCAGCAGGTCGACTAGCGGGGCAGATACGCAGTATTTT. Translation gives CASRSTSGADTQYF. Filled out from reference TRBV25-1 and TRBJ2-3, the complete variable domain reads EADIYQTPRYLVIGTGKKITLECSQTMGHDKMYWYQQDPGMELHLIHYSYGVNSTEKGDLSSESTVSRIRTEHFPLTLESARPSHTSQYLCASRSTSGADTQYFGPGTRLTVL.

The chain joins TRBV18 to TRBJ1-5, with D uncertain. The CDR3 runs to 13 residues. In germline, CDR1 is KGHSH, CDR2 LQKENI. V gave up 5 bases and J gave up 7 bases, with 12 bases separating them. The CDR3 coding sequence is TGTGCCAGCTCATCCAGTCCTGGGCAGCCCCAGCATTTT. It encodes CASSSSPGQPQHF. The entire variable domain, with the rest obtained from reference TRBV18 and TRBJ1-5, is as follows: NAGVMQNPRHLVRRRGQEARLRCSPMKGHSHVYWYRQLPEEGLKFMVYLQKENIIDESGMPKERFSAEFPKEGPSILRIQQVVRGDSAAYFCASSSSPGQPQHFGDGTRLSIL.

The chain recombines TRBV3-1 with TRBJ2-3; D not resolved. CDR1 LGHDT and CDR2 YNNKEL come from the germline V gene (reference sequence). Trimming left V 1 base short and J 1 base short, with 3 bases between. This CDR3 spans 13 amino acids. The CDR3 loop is CASSQARTDTQYF. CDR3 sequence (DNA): TGTGCCAGCAGCCAAGCACGCACAGATACGCAGTATTTT.

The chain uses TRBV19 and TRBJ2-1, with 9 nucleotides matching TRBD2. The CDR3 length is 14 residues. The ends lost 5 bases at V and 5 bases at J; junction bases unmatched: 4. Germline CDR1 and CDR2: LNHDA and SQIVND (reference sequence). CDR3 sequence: CASSQRGVNNEQFF. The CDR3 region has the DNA TGTGCCAGTAGTCAGCGGGGGGTAAACAATGAGCAGTTCTTC.

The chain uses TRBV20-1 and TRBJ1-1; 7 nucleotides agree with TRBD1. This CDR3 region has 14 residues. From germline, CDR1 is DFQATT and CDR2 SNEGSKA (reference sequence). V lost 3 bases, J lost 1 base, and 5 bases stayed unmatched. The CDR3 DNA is TGCAGTGCTAGCAGGACAGGAAAGAACACTGAAGCTTTCTTT. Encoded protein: CSASRTGKNTEAFF.